This T cell receptor (beta chain) is from a study of T cells in Graves' hyperthyroidism and ophthalmopathy. Study findings and constraints: With a median lead of approximately 6.4 months before onset, the model predicted ophthalmopathy. In blood, most of the thyroid clonotypes expanded above 0.001 were also present.

In the case of this clonotype: Its antigen is unidentified.

This CDR3 spans 16 amino acids. V dropped 6 bases and J dropped 0 bases, with 15 bases sitting between them. CDR1 DFQATT and CDR2 SNEGSKA come from the germline V gene (reference sequence). Graves' hyperthyroidism is called stable when ophthalmopathy does not progress within 18 months. Based on clinical symptoms, serum thyroxine and TRAb, thyroid ultrasound and orbital computed tomography, diagnoses were reached. What was amplified from RNA transcripts were TCR beta CDR3 regions. HTBI primers were used for first-round RT-PCR of the TCR CDR3. In TCRdb, the multiplex PCR reads were re-called with MiXCR into one record per CDR3 protein. The profile shows about 840,000 distinct CDR3 sequences, 35% to 40% of them singletons.

The chain is built from TRBV20-1 and TRBJ2-6; no firm D call. The sequencing input was blood. The source is a man in his late teens or twenties with Graves' hyperthyroidism. Here the CDR3 reads CSASERLFSGANVLTF. For the CDR3, the DNA is TGCAGTGCCTCGGAACGCCTTTTCTCTGGGGCCAACGTCCTGACTTTC.